The subject of this entry is one T cell receptor beta chain. Its antigen is still unknown. This entry comes from a study of graft-versus-host responses after intestinal transplantation. Study-level information: Anti-thymocyte globulin induction, then tacrolimus and steroids for 3 to 4 years, went to all recipients. General study points: GvH clones occurred in recipient marrow; some first appeared in ileum or blood. Peak circulating GvH clone levels were associated with early post-transplant HvG declines. High graft-versus-host to host-versus-graft T cell clonal ratios marked allografts of patients with graft-donor macrochimerism.

Clones were sequenced by immunoSEQ multiplex PCR, and TCRdb holds only the in-frame ones, with some missing. The sample yields roughly 96,000 clones, 91% seen once. The CDR3 is 15 residues long. V lost 4 bases and J lost 5; bases outside the gene matches: 9. Germline V lookup: CDR1 SGHTS, CDR2 YDEGEE. The material was unstimulated CD8+ T cells sorted from spleen or lymph node cells, obtained before intestinal transplant. This clonotype was sampled from a human donor who received an intestinal transplant. The chain couples TRBV5-8 to TRBJ1-5; 7 bases fit TRBD1. The CDR3 nucleotides read TGTGCCAGCAGCCTGACAGGGCCAGCTCATCAGCCCCAGCATTTT. Its translation: CASSLTGPAHQPQHF.